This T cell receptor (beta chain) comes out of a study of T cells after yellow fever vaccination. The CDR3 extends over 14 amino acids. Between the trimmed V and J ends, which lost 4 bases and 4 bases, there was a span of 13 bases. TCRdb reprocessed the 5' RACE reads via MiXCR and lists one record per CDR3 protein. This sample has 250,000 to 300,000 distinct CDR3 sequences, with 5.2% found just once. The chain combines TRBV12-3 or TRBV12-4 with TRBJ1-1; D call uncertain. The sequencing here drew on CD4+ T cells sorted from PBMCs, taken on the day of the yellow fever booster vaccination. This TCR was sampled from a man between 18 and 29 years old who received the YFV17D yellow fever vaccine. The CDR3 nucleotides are TGTGCCAGCAGTTCGCTGTTTGAAGGCACTGAAGCTTTCTTT. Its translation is CASSSLFEGTEAFF.